The 28 T cell receptor beta chains below all came from one sample that was sequenced in a study of beta chain features in type 1 diabetes. Expressed TCRB transcripts were sequenced after all isolated RNA was converted to cDNA. Here immunoSEQ multiplex PCR was the method, and the copy in TCRdb shows in-frame clones only, minus some. The table records a few hundred thousand clones, 9.6% of them present only once. Study results and limitations: Shortening of TCRB CDR3s, moderate but significant, appeared in all four CD4+ subsets of Type 1 diabetes patients.

Their antigen targets remain unknown. Sequencing input: central memory CD4+ T cells from blood. These receptors were taken from a man younger than 45 with type 1 diabetes.

The J gene is TRBJ2-5, the V gene TRBV5-4; 7 bases are shared with TRBD1. V shed 3 bases, J shed 3 bases, and the junction held 5 bases outside the gene matches. Germline CDR1 SGHNT, CDR2 YYREEE (reference sequence). This CDR3 contains 14 residues. The DNA for the CDR3 is TGTGCCAGCAGCTCGACAGGGAAGGAAGAGACCCAGTACTTC. Translating gives CASSSTGKEETQYF.

In regard to this clone: The sample holds other DNA sequences that translate to the same CDR3. The J gene is TRBJ1-5, the V gene TRBV2; D remains unclear. V gave up 4 bases and J gave up 0 bases, with 7 bases separating them. Germline V lookup: CDR1 SNHLY, CDR2 FYNNEI. This CDR3 is built from 14 residues. This chain's CDR3 is CASSGQNSNQPQHF. For the CDR3, the DNA is TGTGCCAGCAGTGGGCAAAATAGCAATCAGCCCCAGCATTTT.

The chain uses TRBV6-1 and TRBJ1-2, with 7 nucleotides matching TRBD1. This CDR3 has 12 residues. The trim removed 10 bases at V and 8 bases at J, leaving 10 bases unmatched. From germline, CDR1 is MNHNS and CDR2 SASEGT. This CDR3 reads CAISQGQEGYTF. CDR3 sequence (DNA): TGTGCCATCAGCCAAGGACAGGAAGGCTACACCTTC.

The V and J genes are TRBV15 and TRBJ2-7; 10 bases agree with TRBD1. Germline CDR1 is LNHNV and CDR2 is YYDKDF (reference sequence). This CDR3 comprises 14 residues. The ends lost 3 bases at V and 7 bases at J; junction bases unmatched: 6. The CDR3 coding sequence is TGTGCCACCAGCAGCCGGGACAGGGGTGGGGAGCAGTACTTC. Protein product: CATSSRDRGGEQYF. The entire variable domain, with the rest obtained from reference TRBV15 and TRBJ2-7, is as follows: DAMVIQNPRYQVTQFGKPVTLSCSQTLNHNVMYWYQQKSSQAPKLLFHYYDKDFNNEADTPDNFQSRRPNTSFCFLDIRSPGLGDTAMYLCATSSRDRGGEQYFGPGTRLTVT.

This clone showed up just a few times. The chain has TRBV30 and TRBJ2-3, with D maybe TRBD1 (5 bases). Trimming cost V 5 bases and J 2 bases, with 11 bases left between them. Looked up from germline, CDR1 is GTSNPN and CDR2 is SVGIG (reference sequence). The CDR3 has 13 residues. CDR3 bases: TGTGCCTGGGTGACACAGGCCACAGATACGCAGTATTTT. It yields the protein CAWVTQATDTQYF.

In this sample, this clone turned up a few times. The genes are TRBV5-1 and TRBJ2-1, with 11 bases identical to TRBD2. The CDR3 runs to 15 residues. Per the germline V gene, CDR1 is SGHRS and CDR2 is YFSETQ. The V gene end was trimmed by 3 bases and the J gene end by 5 bases; junction bases not matched to a gene: 4. In DNA form, the CDR3 reads TGCGCCAGCAGCTCCGGGACTAGCGGTAACAATGAGCAGTTCTTC. This sequence encodes CASSSGTSGNNEQFF.

The table lists this clone with many counts. The V call is TRBV28, the J call TRBJ2-7; 8 bases are a match to TRBD2. Per the germline V gene, CDR1 is MDHEN and CDR2 is SYDVKM. Losses at the gene ends were 5 bases for V and 4 bases for J; bases not matched to a gene: 10. This CDR3 comprises 15 residues. CDR3 region: CASSPLSGTIYEQYF. The CDR3 DNA reads as TGTGCCAGCAGTCCTCTTAGCGGGACGATATACGAGCAGTACTTC.

The V call is TRBV27, the J call TRBJ2-1, with TRBD2 identical over 10 bases. Germline CDR1 and CDR2: MNHEY and SMNVEV (reference sequence). With 3 bases clipped from V and 4 bases from J, the junction kept 3 bases outside the gene matches. The CDR3 spans 15 residues. The CDR3 is CASSLRTSGYNEQFF. In DNA form, the CDR3 reads TGTGCCAGCAGTTTGAGGACTAGCGGTTACAATGAGCAGTTCTTC.

This clone occurred a few times. This chain links TRBV29-1 with TRBJ2-3; 8 nucleotides line up with TRBD2. Per germline, CDR1 SQVTM and CDR2 ANQGSEA. The CDR3 runs 15 residues. Trimming cost V 5 bases and J 2 bases; bases outside gene matches: 9. This CDR3 is CSVSLAGGPTDTQYF. DNA for the CDR3: TGCAGCGTTAGCCTGGCGGGAGGCCCCACAGATACGCAGTATTTT.

In this sample, this clone turned up many times. This rearrangement joins TRBV5-4 to TRBJ1-3; D is undetermined. Germline V gives CDR1 SGHNT, CDR2 YYREEE (reference sequence). The CDR3 length is 15 residues. Trimming pared 1 base from V and 2 bases from J, leaving 10 bases between. CDR3 bases: TGTGCCAGCAGCTTGCAGCGACCGACTGGAAACACCATATATTTT. It is translated as CASSLQRPTGNTIYF.

The CDR3, as DNA: TGTGCCAGCAGCTCCTACTCTGGGGCCAACGTCCTGACTTTC. This sequence encodes CASSSYSGANVLTF. The chain links TRBV7-2 to TRBJ2-6, with no clear D. Trimming took 4 bases from V and 0 from J, leaving 4 bases between them. This CDR3 spans 14 amino acids. The germline gives CDR1 SGHTA, CDR2 FQGNSA.

This clone showed up just a few times. The rearrangement joins TRBV5-1 to TRBJ2-6, with no clear D. V lost 1 base and J 4 bases, leaving 9 bases between the germline ends. The germline V gene has CDR1 SGHRS and CDR2 YFSETQ. This CDR3 region has 15 residues. The CDR3 here is CASSLRSIGANVLTF. Written as DNA, the CDR3 is TGCGCCAGCAGCTTGAGGAGCATCGGGGCCAACGTCCTGACTTTC.

This chain uses TRBV4-2 with TRBJ2-3; 10 nucleotides agree with TRBD2. The CDR3 consists of 16 residues. J was trimmed by 1 base and V by 3 bases; bases with no gene match: 4. Germline V gene sequence: CDR1 LGHNA, CDR2 YNFKEQ. The CDR3 bases are TGTGCCAGCAGCCAGACCGGGACTAGCGGCACAGATACGCAGTATTTT. This codes for CASSQTGTSGTDTQYF.

The CDR3 protein is CASSFSRGGYTF. The CDR3 region has the DNA TGTGCCAGCAGTTTTTCGAGGGGTGGCTACACCTTC. V is TRBV7-8 and J is TRBJ1-2, with a tentative D call TRBD1 (5 bases). V was cut by 6 bases and J by 7 bases, with 12 bases left in between. This CDR3 region has 12 residues. Germline V lookup: CDR1 SGHVS, CDR2 FQNEAQ.

This clone was picked up many times. The chain links TRBV7-9 to TRBJ1-2; TRBD1 matches at 12 bases. This CDR3 comprises 14 residues. V was pared by 6 bases and J by 9 bases, with 8 bases of the junction left unmatched. In germline, CDR1 is SEHNR, CDR2 FQNEAQ (reference sequence). The chain's CDR3 is CASSAGTGGVSYTF. CDR3 nucleotide sequence: TGTGCCAGCAGTGCCGGGACAGGGGGCGTTAGCTACACCTTC.

This clone was seen more than once but under ten times. This rearrangement joins TRBV2 to TRBJ1-5; 11 bases fit TRBD1. Germline loops: CDR1 SNHLY, CDR2 FYNNEI. The CDR3 covers 15 residues. V was pared by 4 bases and J by 6 bases, with 5 bases of the junction left unmatched. As DNA, the CDR3 is TGTGCCAGCAGTGCGGACAGGGGGCGCGGTCAGCCCCAGCATTTT. Amino acids: CASSADRGRGQPQHF.

This clone has just a few counts. CDR3 in amino acids: CASSPQGAVGGYTF. CDR3 nucleotides: TGTGCCAGCAGCCCACAGGGGGCGGTGGGTGGCTACACCTTC. The rearrangement uses TRBV7-2 and TRBJ1-2, with TRBD1 identical over 9 bases. The CDR3 has 14 residues. The junction had 8 bases not matched to a gene; V was cut back by 5 bases and J by 7 bases. CDR1 is SGHTA and CDR2 is FQGNSA in the germline V gene.

This sequence joins TRBV18 and TRBJ1-4, with TRBD1 identical over 8 bases. Trimming removed 6 bases from V and 8 bases from J; junction bases left unmatched: 8. The CDR3 contains 14 residues. In germline, CDR1 is KGHSH, CDR2 LQKENI. CDR3 sequence reads: CASSRQGTREKLFF. In nucleotides, the CDR3 is TGTGCCAGCTCCCGACAGGGGACGAGAGAAAAACTGTTTTTT.

This chain links TRBV29-1 with TRBJ2-5; D is undetermined. The germline V and J ends were trimmed by 4 bases and 1 base, with 7 bases remaining between them. Germline V lookup: CDR1 SQVTM, CDR2 ANQGSEA. CDR3 length: 12 amino acids. CDR3 residues: CSVVGGQETQYF. CDR3 DNA: TGCAGCGTTGTTGGCGGCCAAGAGACCCAGTACTTC.

This clone has a handful of counts. The chain links TRBV5-1 to TRBJ2-7, with a weak D call TRBD2 (6 bases). V was shortened by 2 bases and J by 2 bases, with 11 bases between the two germline ends. Germline CDR1 reads SGHRS; CDR2 reads YFSETQ. The CDR3 length is 14 residues. The CDR3 spells CASSLSGLPYEQYF. The CDR3 coding sequence is TGCGCCAGCAGCTTAAGCGGGTTGCCCTACGAGCAGTACTTC.

This clone appeared a few times. The rearrangement joins TRBV28 to TRBJ2-5, with TRBD2 as a possible D gene (5 bases). The CDR3 is 14 residues long. Trimming took 8 bases from V and 4 from J, leaving 17 bases between them. Germline assignment: CDR1 MDHEN and CDR2 SYDVKM. CDR3 sequence: CASAYGGEGETQYF. The CDR3 bases are TGTGCCAGCGCCTATGGAGGCGAGGGAGAGACCCAGTACTTC.

This clone occurred a few times. The chain is built from TRBV4-3 and TRBJ2-1, with D maybe TRBD1 (7 bases). Germline assignment: CDR1 LGHNA and CDR2 YSLEER. Trimming stripped 4 bases from V and 4 bases from J, with 17 bases between. The CDR3 runs to 16 residues. CDR3 bases: TGCGCCAGCAGCCCCGAGGCGGGACAGAGATACAATGAGCAGTTCTTC. This gives the protein CASSPEAGQRYNEQFF.

This clone came up a few times. The rearrangement uses TRBV7-3 and TRBJ2-3; D unclear. The CDR3 loop spans 15 amino acids. Looked up from germline, CDR1 is SGHTA and CDR2 is FQGTGA. Trimming cost V 1 base and J 0 bases, with 8 bases left between them. The CDR3 nucleotides are TGTGCCAGCAGCTTAATGGGCCTTAGCACAGATACGCAGTATTTT. Its protein product is CASSLMGLSTDTQYF.

The chain is built from TRBV7-3 and TRBJ2-3, with D hard to call. This CDR3 is 14 amino acids long. Germline loops: CDR1 SGHTA, CDR2 FQGTGA. The V gene lost 5 bases and the J gene lost 2 bases, with 11 bases spanning the gap. CDR3 residues: CASSARRHTDTQYF. The CDR3 DNA follows: TGTGCCAGCAGCGCGCGGCGCCACACAGATACGCAGTATTTT.

This clone was seen only a few times. The rearrangement links TRBV15 to TRBJ1-2, with 8 positions matching TRBD1. Looked up from germline, CDR1 is LNHNV and CDR2 is YYDKDF (reference sequence). Germline trimming cut 5 bases from V and 6 bases from J; bases unmatched to any gene: 5. The CDR3 is 13 residues long. The CDR3 nucleotides read TGTGCCACCAGCGGACAGGACAGGGATGGCTACACCTTC. This sequence encodes CATSGQDRDGYTF.

This sequence joins TRBV21-1 and TRBJ2-1; the D call in the table, TRBD1, was not verified against the DNA. TRBV21-1 is termed a pseudogene. This CDR3 is built from 15 residues. CDR3 amino acids: CASSQDHGTNNEQFF. Written as DNA, the CDR3 is TGTGCCAGCAGCCAAGATCATGGGACAAACAATGAGCAGTTCTTC.

This clone was counted between two and nine times. The J gene is TRBJ1-1, the V gene TRBV7-8, with D unclear. Per the germline V gene, CDR1 is SGHVS and CDR2 is FQNEAQ. V gave up 7 bases and J gave up 0 bases, with 12 bases separating them. This CDR3 spans 14 amino acids. CDR3 in DNA: TGTGCCAGCACGTCCTTAGGCGTGAACACTGAAGCTTTCTTT. It yields the protein CASTSLGVNTEAFF.

This clone was seen more than once but under ten times. This chain uses TRBV5-1 with TRBJ2-3, with a tentative D call TRBD1 (6 bases). Germline V gives CDR1 SGHRS, CDR2 YFSETQ. Trimming left V 0 bases short and J 1 base short, with 9 bases between. CDR3 size: 15 residues. CDR3 in amino acids: CASSLAAGGTDTQYF. CDR3 coding DNA: TGCGCCAGCAGCTTGGCGGCAGGGGGCACAGATACGCAGTATTTT.